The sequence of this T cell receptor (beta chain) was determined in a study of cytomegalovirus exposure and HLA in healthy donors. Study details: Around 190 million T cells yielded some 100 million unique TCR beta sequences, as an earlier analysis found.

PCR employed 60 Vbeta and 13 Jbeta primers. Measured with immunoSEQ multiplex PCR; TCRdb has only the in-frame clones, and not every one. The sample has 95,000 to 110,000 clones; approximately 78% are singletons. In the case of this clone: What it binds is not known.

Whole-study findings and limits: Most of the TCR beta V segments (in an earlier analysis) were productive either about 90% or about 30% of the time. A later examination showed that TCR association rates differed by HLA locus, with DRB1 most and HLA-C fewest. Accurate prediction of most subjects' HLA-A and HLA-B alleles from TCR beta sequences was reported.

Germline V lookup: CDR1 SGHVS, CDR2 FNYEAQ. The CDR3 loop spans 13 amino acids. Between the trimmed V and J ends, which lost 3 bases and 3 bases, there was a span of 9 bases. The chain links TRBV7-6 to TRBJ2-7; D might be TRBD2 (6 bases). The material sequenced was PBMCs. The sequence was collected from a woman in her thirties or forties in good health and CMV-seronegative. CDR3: CASSFTSSYEQYF. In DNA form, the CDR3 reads TGTGCCAGCAGCTTCACTAGCAGCTACGAGCAGTACTTC.